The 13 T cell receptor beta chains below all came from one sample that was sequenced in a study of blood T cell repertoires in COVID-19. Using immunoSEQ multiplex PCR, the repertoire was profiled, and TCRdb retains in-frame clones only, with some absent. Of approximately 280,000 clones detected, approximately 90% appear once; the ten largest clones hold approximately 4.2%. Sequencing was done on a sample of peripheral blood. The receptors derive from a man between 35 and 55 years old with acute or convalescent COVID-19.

The CDR3 DNA follows: TGTGCCAGCTCAGCAGGGGGGAGGACTGAAGCTTTCTTT. Translating gives CASSAGGRTEAFF. The chain links TRBV18 to TRBJ1-1; TRBD1 aligns across 7 bases. Germline CDR1 reads KGHSH; CDR2 reads LQKENI. The CDR3 covers 13 residues. Trimming took 5 bases from V and 5 from J; bases not matched to a gene: 5.

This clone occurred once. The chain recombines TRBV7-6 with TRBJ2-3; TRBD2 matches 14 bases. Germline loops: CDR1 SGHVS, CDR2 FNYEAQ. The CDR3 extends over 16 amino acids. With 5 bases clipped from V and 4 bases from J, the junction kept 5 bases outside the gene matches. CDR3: CASSPWTSGGPDTQYF. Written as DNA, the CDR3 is TGTGCCAGCAGCCCATGGACTAGCGGGGGGCCAGATACGCAGTATTTT. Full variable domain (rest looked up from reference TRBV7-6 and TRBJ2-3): GAGVSQSPRYKVTKRGQDVALRCDPISGHVSLYWYRQALGQGPEFLTYFNYEAQQDKSGLPNDRFSAERPEGSISTLTIQRTEQRDSAMYRCASSPWTSGGPDTQYFGPGTRLTVL.

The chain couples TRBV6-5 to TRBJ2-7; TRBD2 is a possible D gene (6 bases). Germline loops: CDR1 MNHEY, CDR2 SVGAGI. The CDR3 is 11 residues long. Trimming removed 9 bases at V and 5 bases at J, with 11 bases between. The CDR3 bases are TGTGCCAGTAGGGACTTCCACGAGCAGTACTTC. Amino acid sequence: CASRDFHEQYF.

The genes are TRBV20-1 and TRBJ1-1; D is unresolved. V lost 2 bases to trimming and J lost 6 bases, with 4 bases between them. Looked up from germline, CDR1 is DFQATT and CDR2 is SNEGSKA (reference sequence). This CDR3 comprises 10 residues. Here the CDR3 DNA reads TGCAGTGCTAGACGGTCTGAAGCTTTCTTT. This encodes CSARRSEAFF.

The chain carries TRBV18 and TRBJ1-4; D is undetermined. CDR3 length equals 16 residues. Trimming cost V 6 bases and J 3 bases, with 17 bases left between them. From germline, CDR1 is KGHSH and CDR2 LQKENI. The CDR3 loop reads CASSSTTQSPNEKLFF. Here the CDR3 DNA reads TGTGCCAGCTCGTCTACCACGCAAAGTCCTAATGAAAAACTGTTTTTT.

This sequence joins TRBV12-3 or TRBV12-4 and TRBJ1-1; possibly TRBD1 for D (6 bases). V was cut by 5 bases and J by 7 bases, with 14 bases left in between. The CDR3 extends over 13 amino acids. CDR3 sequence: CASSLQTQGEAFF. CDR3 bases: TGTGCCAGCAGTCTCCAGACACAGGGTGAAGCTTTCTTT.

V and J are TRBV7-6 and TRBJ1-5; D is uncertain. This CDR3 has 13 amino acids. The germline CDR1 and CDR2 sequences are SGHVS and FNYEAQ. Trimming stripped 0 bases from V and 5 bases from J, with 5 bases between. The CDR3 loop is CASSLARDQPQHF. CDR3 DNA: TGTGCCAGCAGCTTAGCCCGGGATCAGCCCCAGCATTTT. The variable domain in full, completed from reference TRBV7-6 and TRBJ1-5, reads GAGVSQSPRYKVTKRGQDVALRCDPISGHVSLYWYRQALGQGPEFLTYFNYEAQQDKSGLPNDRFSAERPEGSISTLTIQRTEQRDSAMYRCASSLARDQPQHFGDGTRLSIL.

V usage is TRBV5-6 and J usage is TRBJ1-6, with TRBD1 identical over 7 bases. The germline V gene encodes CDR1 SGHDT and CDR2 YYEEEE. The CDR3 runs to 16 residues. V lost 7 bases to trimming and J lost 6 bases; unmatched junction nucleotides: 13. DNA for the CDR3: TGTGCCAGCTCAGAAAGGGGGCGCGGTAGTAATTCACCCCTCCACTTT. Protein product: CASSERGRGSNSPLHF.

Written as DNA, the CDR3 is TGTGCCAGTATCGAGGGTAGGGTGTGGGGCACTGAAGCTTTCTTT. Encoded protein: CASIEGRVWGTEAFF. The rearrangement links TRBV19 to TRBJ1-1; the D is unclear. Germline loops: CDR1 LNHDA, CDR2 SQIVND (reference sequence). CDR3 length equals 15 residues. With 7 bases removed from V and 4 bases from J, the gap between germline ends came to 19 bases.

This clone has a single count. The CDR3 region has the DNA TGTGCCAGCAGTGGAAATTCGCGGAGGGCCTTCGGGACTGAAGCTTTCTTT. Translating it yields CASSGNSRRAFGTEAFF. This chain joins TRBV6-1 and TRBJ1-1; D uncertain. The CDR3 sequence is 17 residues long. The germline gives CDR1 MNHNS, CDR2 SASEGT. V was cut by 4 bases and J by 5 bases, with 23 bases left in between.

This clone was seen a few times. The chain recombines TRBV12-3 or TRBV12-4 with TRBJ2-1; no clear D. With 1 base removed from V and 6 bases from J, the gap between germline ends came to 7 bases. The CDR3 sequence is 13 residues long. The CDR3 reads CASSLGVSNEQFF. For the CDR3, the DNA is TGTGCCAGCAGTTTAGGAGTTAGCAATGAGCAGTTCTTC.

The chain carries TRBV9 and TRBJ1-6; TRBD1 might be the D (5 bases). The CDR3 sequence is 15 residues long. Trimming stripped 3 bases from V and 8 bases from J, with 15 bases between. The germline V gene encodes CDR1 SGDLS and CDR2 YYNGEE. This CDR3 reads CASSADIAHYSPLHF. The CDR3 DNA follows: TGTGCCAGCAGCGCGGACATAGCTCACTATTCACCCCTCCACTTT.

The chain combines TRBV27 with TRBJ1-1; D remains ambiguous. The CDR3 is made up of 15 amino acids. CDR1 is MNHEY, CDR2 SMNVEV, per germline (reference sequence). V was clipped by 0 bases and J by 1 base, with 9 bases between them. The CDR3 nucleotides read TGTGCCAGCAGTTTATCCCTTTCGGGGAACACTGAAGCTTTCTTT. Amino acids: CASSLSLSGNTEAFF.